This TCR beta chain was found in a study of regulatory T cells in long-lasting Graves disease. CDR3 length: 14 amino acids. V lost 4 bases to trimming and J lost 1 base, with 10 bases between them. CDR1 LNHDA and CDR2 SQIVND come from the germline V gene (reference sequence). Noted time point: newly diagnosed GD, antithyroid drugs for less than 3 months. There was RNA extracted from PBMCs, and the TCR library was made from it. Sequencing libraries for TCR beta were prepared with iRepertoire HTBI primers and Arm-PCR of CDR3 regions. TCRdb reprocessed the multiplex PCR reads with MiXCR, giving one entry per CDR3 protein. The repertoire has fewer than 650,000 distinct CDR3 sequences, about 16% of them found once; the top ten carry more than 10%. This clonotype has just a few counts. Another study also made use of these data, one on T cells in Graves' hyperthyroidism and ophthalmopathy.

The source was peripheral blood mononuclear cells (PBMCs), collected at new diagnosis, from a patient treated with antithyroid drugs. J is TRBJ1-1 and V is TRBV19; perhaps TRBD1 as D (5 bases). The source of this sequence is a man between 18 and 29 years old with Graves disease. The CDR3 sequence: CASSSARANTEAFF. CDR3 coding DNA: TGTGCCAGTAGTAGCGCCAGGGCGAACACTGAAGCTTTCTTT.